The source of this T cell receptor beta chain is a study of cytomegalovirus exposure and HLA in healthy donors. Notes on the study in general: It was likely that a cluster of highly shared sequence variants was a sequencing artifact.

Donors were ostensibly healthy at sampling, although undocumented immune exposures were probable. In the PCR, 60 Vbeta and 13 Jbeta primers were used. Profiling relied on immunoSEQ multiplex PCR, and the TCRdb table lists in-frame clones only, not all of them. The data show 100,000 to 150,000 clones, about four fifths seen once. The CDR3 covers 14 residues. The germline CDR1 and CDR2 sequences are MNHNS and SASEGT. The V segment lost 6 bases and the J segment 5 bases; nucleotides outside the gene matches: 5. Note on this clone: The target antigen is unknown.

Input material: PBMCs. The sequence came from a middle-aged man in good health and CMV-seronegative. This chain links TRBV6-1 with TRBJ2-5; TRBD2 matches 11 bases. The chain's CDR3 is CASRATSGAETQYF. The CDR3 DNA reads as TGTGCCAGCAGGGCGACTAGCGGGGCGGAGACCCAGTACTTC.